This T cell receptor beta chain is from a study of CD8 T cells in ankylosing spondylitis. Study-wide results and limits: What appeared characteristic of ankylosing spondylitis blood was a TCR beta motif of eight or nine highly homologous variants. Disease-linked clones were reportedly significantly enriched in matched ankylosing spondylitis synovial fluid. Both synovial fluid and blood in reactive arthritis had previously been reported to carry some motif variants.

TCRdb re-derived calls from the 5' RACE reads in MiXCR, one entry per CDR3 protein. The table has roughly 220,000 distinct CDR3 sequences, around 20% seen once. The sample holds a few counts of this clonotype. What it recognizes is unknown. The source of this sequence is a male donor with ankylosing spondylitis. The specimen sequenced was blood, either unsorted or a sorted T cell fraction (not recorded which).

CDR3 DNA: TGTGCCAGCAGCTACGGGGGGGGGACCTATACGCAGTATTTT. Translation: CASSYGGGTYTQYF. This chain connects TRBV27 to TRBJ2-3; 8 bases are a match to TRBD2. V shed 6 bases and J 7 bases; nucleotides not matched to a gene: 9. Germline V lookup: CDR1 MNHEY, CDR2 SMNVEV (reference sequence). The CDR3 extends over 14 amino acids.